Each of the 14 T cell receptor beta chains below was sequenced from the same sample in a study of identical twins. TCRdb reprocessed the 5' RACE reads via MiXCR and lists one record per CDR3 protein. Of about 920,000 distinct CDR3 sequences in the sample, roughly an eighth were seen once. The sample was also linked to a second study, of yellow fever vaccine responses in identical twins.

The sample was PBMCs. These receptors were taken from a woman between 18 and 29 years old in good health.

This rearrangement joins TRBV28 to TRBJ2-1, with TRBD1 identical over 9 bases. V lost 7 bases, J lost 8 bases, and 12 bases stayed unmatched. The germline gives CDR1 MDHEN, CDR2 SYDVKM. This CDR3 is built from 15 residues. The CDR3 nucleotides are TGTGCCAGCATCACTACCGGGACAGGGATCGATGAGCAGTTCTTC. It yields the protein CASITTGTGIDEQFF.

CDR3 nucleotides: TGTGCCAGCAGTTTAAGTCAGGGAGGGTTGAATGAGCAGTTCTTC. It codes for CASSLSQGGLNEQFF. This sequence joins TRBV12-3 or TRBV12-4 and TRBJ2-1, with TRBD2 matching over 7 bases. J gave up 7 bases and V 2 bases, and 8 bases lay outside the gene matches. The CDR3 length is 15 residues.

The sample holds a few counts of this clonotype. This sequence joins TRBV7-9 and TRBJ1-1; D gene ambiguous. The V end was cut by 6 bases, the J end by 10 bases, with 21 bases between. Looked up from germline, CDR1 is SEHNR and CDR2 is FQNEAQ (reference sequence). The CDR3 runs 14 residues. As DNA, the CDR3 is TGTGCCAGCAGTACCGACGGCGTAATGCTGAGAGCTTTCTTT. It specifies CASSTDGVMLRAFF.

The rearrangement uses TRBV11-2 and TRBJ2-7; 7 nucleotides match TRBD2. Germline CDR1 and CDR2: SGHAT and FQNNGV. With 4 bases clipped from V and 9 bases from J, the junction kept 21 bases outside the gene matches. The CDR3 length is 17 residues. CDR3 coding DNA: TGTGCCAGCAGCTCCCCAAAAAAGCGGGACTTACCCCCGGGGCAGTACTTC. Its translation is CASSSPKKRDLPPGQYF.

This chain uses TRBV27 with TRBJ1-5; TRBD1 is a possible D gene (6 bases). Looked up from germline, CDR1 is MNHEY and CDR2 is SMNVEV (reference sequence). The V and J ends lost 7 bases and 5 bases respectively, with 15 bases between them. This CDR3 comprises 14 residues. The CDR3 nucleotides are TGTGCCAGCAAAGGCACAGGGTTCGATCAGCCCCAGCATTTT. As protein: CASKGTGFDQPQHF.

For the CDR3, the DNA is TGTGCCAGCAGCCAAAGACTAGCGGGAGGGGGGGCAGATACGCAGTATTTT. As protein: CASSQRLAGGGADTQYF. The rearrangement uses TRBV12-3 or TRBV12-4 and TRBJ2-3, with 14 nucleotides matching TRBD2. V was pared by 6 bases and J by 4 bases, with 9 bases of the junction left unmatched. The length of the CDR3 is 17 residues.

Ten or more counts support this clonotype. The V and J genes are TRBV27 and TRBJ2-7; perhaps TRBD1 as D (6 bases). With 1 base removed from V and 5 bases from J, the gap between germline ends came to 12 bases. Per germline, CDR1 MNHEY and CDR2 SMNVEV (reference sequence). The CDR3 is 14 residues long. In nucleotides, the CDR3 is TGTGCCAGCAGTTTATTCAGGGGTTCTAACGAGCAGTACTTC. Translated, it gives CASSLFRGSNEQYF.

The table lists this clonotype with a few counts. J is TRBJ1-2 and V is TRBV21-1; the table's D call TRBD1 went unverified against the DNA. TRBV21-1 corresponds to a pseudogene. This CDR3 has 13 residues. This CDR3 reads CASSLGGKDGYTF. CDR3 coding DNA: TGTGCCAGCAGTCTGGGGGGTAAAGATGGCTACACCTTC.

This clonotype was found a few times. The chain links TRBV4-1 to TRBJ2-3, with TRBD2 as a possible D gene (7 bases). The CDR3 has 16 amino acids. V was pared by 0 bases and J by 5 bases, with 15 bases between. CDR1 MGHRA and CDR2 YSYEKL come from the germline V gene. Here the CDR3 DNA reads TGCGCCAGCAGCCAAGATTACGGGGGGCGGGGAGATACGCAGTATTTT. Protein: CASSQDYGGRGDTQYF.

This clonotype was counted a few times. The V gene is TRBV6-5, the J gene TRBJ2-1; TRBD2 aligns across 12 bases. CDR1 and CDR2 from the germline V gene are MNHEY and SVGAGI. The length of the CDR3 is 15 residues. Trimming took 4 bases from V and 8 from J; bases not matched to a gene: 6. CDR3 nucleotides: TGTGCCAGCAGTTCCGGACTAGCGGGGTTCTATGAGCAGTTCTTC. Translated: CASSSGLAGFYEQFF.

This chain connects TRBV6-5 to TRBJ2-7; a possible D gene is TRBD1 (5 bases). Germline V gene sequence: CDR1 MNHEY, CDR2 SVGAGI. The CDR3 is 15 amino acids. V lost 1 base to trimming and J lost 7 bases, with 17 bases between them. CDR3 DNA: TGTGCCAGCAGTTACTATGGGTCCAGACCAGGGGAGCAGTACTTC. Translation gives CASSYYGSRPGEQYF.

This clonotype was detected ten times or more. The chain carries TRBV27 and TRBJ2-1; 9 nucleotides line up with TRBD1. V lost 8 bases and J lost 0; bases outside the gene matches: 11. CDR1 is MNHEY and CDR2 is SMNVEV in the germline V gene (reference sequence). The CDR3 is 17 amino acids. CDR3 amino acids: CASYRDRVYSSYNEQFF. The CDR3 bases are TGTGCCAGCTACCGGGACAGGGTCTACAGCTCCTACAATGAGCAGTTCTTC.

The chain recombines TRBV7-6 with TRBJ2-7; 10 bases agree with TRBD2. CDR1 is SGHVS and CDR2 is FNYEAQ in the germline V gene. The trim removed 2 bases at V and 2 bases at J, leaving 9 bases unmatched. The CDR3 contains 17 residues. The CDR3 is CASSLSPSGSPTYEQYF. The DNA for the CDR3 is TGTGCCAGCAGCTTAAGTCCTAGCGGGAGCCCCACCTACGAGCAGTACTTC.

Only a few counts were recorded for this clonotype. The chain uses TRBV6-1 and TRBJ2-7; unclear D gene. V lost 6 bases, J lost 0 bases, and 9 bases lay in between. The germline CDR1 and CDR2 sequences are MNHNS and SASEGT. This CDR3 is 13 amino acids long. The CDR3 region is CASRTDPSYEQYF. In DNA, the CDR3 is TGTGCCAGCAGGACTGACCCCTCCTACGAGCAGTACTTC.